Described below is a single T cell receptor beta chain sequence and its context. These data come from a study of T cell repertoires in cytomegalovirus infection. V lost 5 bases, J lost 2 bases, and 8 bases stayed unmatched. Germline V CDR1 and CDR2: DFQATT, SNEGSKA (reference sequence). The CDR3 covers 15 residues. TCRdb re-derived calls from the reads in MiXCR, one entry per CDR3 protein. The sample records about 740,000 distinct CDR3 sequences, less than 40% being singletons. This clonotype was sampled from a human donor in good health (CMV status not recorded). Some clones in this sample may be carry-over from other donors' samples. The J gene is TRBJ2-7, the V gene TRBV20-1; 11 bases agree with TRBD2. Sequenced input: PBMCs. The CDR3 loop is CSAGRLAGMTYEQYF. CDR3 in DNA: TGCAGTGCTGGGAGACTAGCGGGGATGACCTACGAGCAGTACTTC.